Following are 23 T cell receptor beta chains from one sample sequenced in a study of T cell changes during pregnancy in multiple sclerosis. Only in-frame clones appear in the TCRdb table, and some are missing; sequencing was by immunoSEQ multiplex PCR. This repertoire shows around 110,000 clones, about 90% found once; its top ten account for more than 1.5%. The source was peripheral blood, collected in the third trimester of pregnancy. The receptor set was obtained from a female donor with multiple sclerosis, enrolled in a pregnancy study.

V usage is TRBV4-2 and J usage is TRBJ2-7; TRBD2 agrees at 8 bases. This CDR3 spans 18 amino acids. Germline CDR1 is LGHNA and CDR2 is YNFKEQ. V lost 1 base to trimming and J lost 0 bases; unmatched junction nucleotides: 11. CDR3 residues: CASSQGASGPRSSYEQYF. CDR3 sequence (DNA): TGTGCCAGCAGCCAAGGGGCTAGCGGGCCTAGAAGCTCCTACGAGCAGTACTTC.

The chain uses TRBV5-4 and TRBJ2-7; TRBD2 aligns across 11 bases. V shed 4 bases, J shed 5 bases, and the junction held 8 bases outside the gene matches. The CDR3 sequence is 15 residues long. CDR1 and CDR2 (germline): SGHNT, YYREEE (reference sequence). CDR3 bases: TGTGCCAGCAGCCAGAAGACTAGCGGGATACACGAGCAGTACTTC. The encoded protein is CASSQKTSGIHEQYF. The complete variable domain, with remaining parts taken from reference TRBV5-4 and TRBJ2-7, reads ETGVTQSPTHLIKTRGQQVTLRCSSQSGHNTVSWYQQALGQGPQFIFQYYREEENGRGNFPPRFSGLQFPNYSSELNVNALELDDSALYLCASSQKTSGIHEQYFGPGTRLTVT.

This rearrangement joins TRBV27 to TRBJ2-1, with D perhaps matching TRBD1 (6 bases). This CDR3 comprises 15 residues. Trimming pared 6 bases from V and 5 bases from J, leaving 17 bases between. Germline V CDR1 and CDR2: MNHEY, SMNVEV (reference sequence). The CDR3 sequence is CASSRRGFPDNEQFF. The CDR3 DNA follows: TGTGCCAGCAGCCGCAGGGGATTTCCAGACAATGAGCAGTTCTTC.

The chain carries TRBV5-1 and TRBJ2-7, with 7 bases lining up with TRBD2. With V trimmed by 5 bases and J by 0 bases, 8 bases remained unmatched. CDR1 SGHRS and CDR2 YFSETQ come from the germline V gene. There are 15 residues in the CDR3. CDR3 amino acids: CASSWASGNSYEQYF. CDR3 sequence (DNA): TGCGCCAGCAGTTGGGCTAGCGGTAACTCCTACGAGCAGTACTTC.

This chain connects TRBV19 to TRBJ1-2; TRBD1 is a possible D gene (5 bases). The CDR3 is 16 amino acids. Trimming took 6 bases from V and 4 from J, leaving 21 bases between them. Germline-derived CDR1 and CDR2 are LNHDA and SQIVND (reference sequence). The CDR3 spells CASRARDSGSGYGYTF. The DNA of the CDR3 is TGTGCCAGTAGAGCCCGCGACAGTGGGTCGGGCTATGGCTACACCTTC. Using reference TRBV19 and TRBJ1-2 for the parts outside the CDR3, the full variable domain is DGGITQSPKYLFRKEGQNVTLSCEQNLNHDAMYWYRQDPGQGLRLIYYSQIVNDFQKGDIAEGYSVSREKKESFPLTVTSAQKNPTAFYLCASRARDSGSGYGYTFGSGTRLTVV.

The chain uses TRBV27 and TRBJ2-7, with a weak D call TRBD1 (5 bases). CDR3 length: 15 residues. V was cut by 5 bases and J by 0 bases, with 14 bases left in between. CDR1 and CDR2 (germline): MNHEY, SMNVEV (reference sequence). DNA of the CDR3: TGTGCCAGCAGTCCAAGACCCGACAGCTCCTACGAGCAGTACTTC. It encodes CASSPRPDSSYEQYF.

This chain uses TRBV28 with TRBJ2-1; 9 bases align to TRBD1. Trimming at V came to 5 bases and at J to 2 bases, leaving 4 bases not matched to a gene. Germline loops: CDR1 MDHEN, CDR2 SYDVKM. This CDR3 spans 15 amino acids. As DNA, the CDR3 is TGTGCCAGCAGTCCCGGACAGGGGACCTACAATGAGCAGTTCTTC. Amino acids: CASSPGQGTYNEQFF.

V is TRBV28 and J is TRBJ2-1, with D perhaps matching TRBD1 (5 bases). CDR3 size: 13 residues. V was trimmed by 7 bases and J by 6 bases, leaving 13 bases between them. Germline loops: CDR1 MDHEN, CDR2 SYDVKM. CDR3 region: CASIEGRANEQFF. The CDR3 nucleotides read TGTGCCAGCATCGAAGGCAGGGCCAATGAGCAGTTCTTC.

The chain combines TRBV9 with TRBJ2-7; 8 bases align to TRBD2. There are 16 residues in the CDR3. V shed 10 bases and J 3 bases; nucleotides not matched to a gene: 18. From germline, CDR1 is SGDLS and CDR2 YYNGEE. The CDR3 region has the DNA TGTGCCCCCACCAAAGACCGGGAGGGTCCTCTCTACGAGCAGTACTTC. It encodes CAPTKDREGPLYEQYF.

The chain employs TRBV6-1 and TRBJ2-5; no definite D call. The CDR3 is 14 residues long. Trimming shortened V by 4 bases and J by 1 base, and 10 bases separated the two germline ends. CDR1 MNHNS and CDR2 SASEGT come from the germline V gene. The CDR3 bases are TGTGCCAGCAGTGTGAACTTGATCCAAGAGACCCAGTACTTC. This sequence encodes CASSVNLIQETQYF.

The chain uses TRBV11-2 and TRBJ2-7; D may be TRBD2 (6 bases). The ends were cut back, 6 bases at V and 4 bases at J, with 19 bases in the middle. Germline V gene lookup returns CDR1 SGHAT and CDR2 FQNNGV. CDR3 length: 15 residues. Here the CDR3 DNA reads TGTGCCAGCAGAGGGCGGGGAGGAACTTATTACGAGCAGTACTTC. Residues: CASRGRGGTYYEQYF. Variable domain in full (rest from reference TRBV11-2 and TRBJ2-7): EAGVAQSPRYKIIEKRQSVAFWCNPISGHATLYWYQQILGQGPKLLIQFQNNGVVDDSQLPKDRFSAERLKGVDSTLKIQPAKLEDSAVYLCASRGRGGTYYEQYFGPGTRLTVT.

Only one count was recorded for this clone. This sequence joins TRBV7-2 and TRBJ2-5, with D possibly TRBD2 on 6 matching bases. The CDR3 is 15 amino acids. Germline loops: CDR1 SGHTA, CDR2 FQGNSA. Trimming took 5 bases from V and 1 from J, leaving 14 bases between them. The CDR3: CASSRVGGAQETQYF. CDR3 DNA sequence: TGTGCCAGCAGCCGGGTCGGCGGGGCCCAAGAGACCCAGTACTTC.

The rearrangement joins TRBV6-1 to TRBJ2-1; 11 bases agree with TRBD1. V was clipped by 4 bases and J by 7 bases; unmatched bases: 6. The CDR3 loop spans 15 amino acids. Germline V gene sequence: CDR1 MNHNS, CDR2 SASEGT. CDR3 sequence reads: CASSVRTGGWNEQFF. DNA for the CDR3: TGTGCCAGCAGTGTAAGGACAGGGGGCTGGAATGAGCAGTTCTTC.

The rearrangement uses TRBV2 and TRBJ2-4, with D possibly being TRBD2 (7 bases). V was cut by 7 bases and J by 8 bases, with 21 bases left in between. The germline gives CDR1 SNHLY, CDR2 FYNNEI. The CDR3 totals 15 residues. The CDR3 region has the DNA TGTGCCAGCATGCGTGTGGGGGGGCCCTTTGACATTCAGTACTTC. Protein sequence: CASMRVGGPFDIQYF.

The chain carries TRBV10-3 and TRBJ2-1; weak D call: TRBD2 (5 bases). The V and J ends lost 0 bases and 5 bases respectively, with 17 bases between them. CDR3 length equals 17 residues. In germline, CDR1 is ENHRY, CDR2 SYGVKD. CDR3 loop: CAISESKASPSNNEQFF. The DNA of the CDR3 is TGTGCCATCAGTGAGTCGAAGGCTAGCCCTTCAAACAATGAGCAGTTCTTC.

The V call is TRBV14, the J call TRBJ2-3, with 8 bases that match TRBD2. The CDR3 sequence is 16 residues long. The V segment lost 0 bases and the J segment 2 bases; nucleotides outside the gene matches: 4. The germline V gene encodes CDR1 SGHDN and CDR2 FVKESK. The CDR3 DNA follows: TGTGCCAGCAGCCAAGAGCTAGCGGGTCACACAGATACGCAGTATTTT. This gives the protein CASSQELAGHTDTQYF.

CDR3 protein: CSVEEGTQYF. The CDR3, as DNA: TGCAGCGTTGAGGAGGGGACGCAGTATTTT. This chain uses TRBV29-1 with TRBJ2-3; maybe TRBD2 (6 bases). Per the germline V gene, CDR1 is SQVTM and CDR2 is ANQGSEA. The V end was cut by 3 bases, the J end by 9 bases, with 7 bases between. CDR3 length equals 10 residues.

The chain has TRBV5-6 and TRBJ1-1, with D tentatively TRBD1 (6 bases). There are 15 residues in the CDR3. V dropped 2 bases and J dropped 0 bases, with 11 bases sitting between them. Germline CDR1 reads SGHDT; CDR2 reads YYEEEE. CDR3 in amino acids: CASSFRTDMNTEAFF. CDR3 sequence (DNA): TGTGCCAGCAGCTTCCGGACAGATATGAACACTGAAGCTTTCTTT.

V is TRBV6-5 and J is TRBJ2-1, with 7 bases aligning to TRBD2. The CDR3 contains 14 residues. V shed 10 bases, J shed 0 bases, and the junction held 6 bases outside the gene matches. The germline V gene has CDR1 MNHEY and CDR2 SVGAGI. In DNA, the CDR3 is TGTGCCACACGGGGGGACCTCTCCTACAATGAGCAGTTCTTC. This encodes CATRGDLSYNEQFF.

This clone was seen a single time. The genes are TRBV19 and TRBJ2-7; 7 bases fit TRBD2. J gave up 3 bases and V 5 bases, and 19 bases lay outside the gene matches. This CDR3 is 18 amino acids long. Germline V gene lookup returns CDR1 LNHDA and CDR2 SQIVND (reference sequence). The CDR3 reads CASSLRNMVGGFHYEQYF. The CDR3 region has the DNA TGTGCCAGTAGTCTCCGCAATATGGTCGGGGGGTTCCACTACGAGCAGTACTTC.

The chain uses TRBV5-4 and TRBJ1-4, with D unclear. Between the trimmed V and J ends, which lost 0 bases and 2 bases, there was a span of 5 bases. Germline CDR1 is SGHNT and CDR2 is YYREEE (reference sequence). The CDR3 has 14 residues. Written as DNA, the CDR3 is TGTGCCAGCAGCTTGGGAGGGACTAATGAAAAACTGTTTTTT. Protein product: CASSLGGTNEKLFF.

J is TRBJ2-5 and V is TRBV19, with a possible D match to TRBD2 (5 bases). V lost 6 bases to trimming and J lost 2 bases, with 19 bases between them. Per germline, CDR1 LNHDA and CDR2 SQIVND (reference sequence). This CDR3 contains 16 residues. The CDR3 nucleotides read TGTGCCAGTAGCCCCCTCCGAGCGGTGGGACAAGAGACCCAGTACTTC. It translates to CASSPLRAVGQETQYF.

The gene calls are TRBV5-5 and TRBJ2-1; D is undetermined. Deletions cut 0 bases from V and 6 bases from J, with 10 bases between. CDR1 SGHKS and CDR2 YYEKEE come from the germline V gene (reference sequence). The CDR3 covers 14 residues. CDR3 loop: CASSLVGGPNEQFF. CDR3 in DNA: TGTGCCAGCAGCTTGGTCGGTGGGCCCAATGAGCAGTTCTTC.